This TCR beta chain was retrieved from a study of beta chain features in type 1 diabetes. Reverse transcribing all isolated RNA meant expressed TCRB transcripts were sequenced. TCRdb's copy holds only in-frame clones and misses some; the assay was immunoSEQ multiplex PCR. The sample lists approximately 60,000 clones; about 61% were seen once. The V end lost 5 bases, the J end lost 1 base, and 8 bases lay between the germline ends. This CDR3 region has 13 residues. Germline V gene data show CDR1 as MDHEN and CDR2 as SYDVKM. This TCR was sampled from a woman between 18 and 30 years old in good health. The rearrangement links TRBV28 to TRBJ1-1; D is unclear. Material: Tregs from blood. The CDR3 region has the DNA TGTGCCAGCAGTCCAGGCCAGAACACTGAAGCTTTCTTT. Translating it yields CASSPGQNTEAFF.